What follows is one T cell receptor beta chain and its context. Its cognate antigen is unknown. This entry belongs to a study of siplizumab effects on memory and regulatory T cells. The mixed lymphocyte reaction cells underwent coculture at 37°C for five to six days. TCRdb's table, derived via immunoSEQ multiplex PCR, lists solely in-frame clones and lacks some. Of 7,500 to 8,500 clones detected, approximately 35% appear once; the ten largest clones hold roughly 5.6%. The receptor comes from a human donor in good health; the cells came from an allogeneic mixed lymphocyte reaction. The material sequenced was CFSE-low (dividing) CD8+ T cells sorted from an allogeneic mixed lymphocyte reaction.

The CDR3 reads CSAPLANEQFF. Here the CDR3 DNA reads TGCAGTGCTCCACTAGCGAATGAGCAGTTCTTC. This chain joins TRBV20-1 and TRBJ2-1, with 7 bases fitting TRBD2. Germline trimming cut 5 bases from V and 7 bases from J; bases unmatched to any gene: 2. The CDR3 consists of 11 residues. The V gene's germline CDR1 is DFQATT and CDR2 SNEGSKA (reference sequence).